This T cell receptor (beta chain) is from a study of T cells in localized non-small cell lung cancer. General study findings and limits: Owing to sequencing of a solitary tumor region, heterogeneity cannot be discounted. Prolonged overall survival went with higher T cell density in the blood. The study found T cell clonality highest in uninvolved adjacent lung, above tumor.

Turning to this clone: Its antigen remains unknown.

TCRdb's copy holds only in-frame clones and misses some; the assay was immunoSEQ multiplex PCR. This sample has just under 80,000 clones, with 80% found just once. CDR3 size: 17 residues. V lost 4 bases, J lost 2 bases, and 9 bases stayed unmatched. The germline V gene encodes CDR1 SGDLS and CDR2 YYNGEE. The rearrangement links TRBV9 to TRBJ2-3, with 11 bases matching TRBD2. The clonotype was recovered from a female donor at least 60 years old with stage I lung adenocarcinoma. The source material was peripheral blood, sampled before any cancer treatment. CDR3 region: CASSPQGLAVYTDTQYF. The CDR3 coding sequence is TGTGCCAGCAGCCCTCAGGGACTAGCGGTATACACAGATACGCAGTATTTT.